Sequencing of this T cell receptor (beta chain) was carried out in a study of cytomegalovirus exposure and HLA in healthy donors. Whole-study results and caveats: Reportedly, diagnosis of cytomegalovirus status by the classifier showed high specificity and sensitivity.

The assay was immunoSEQ multiplex PCR, and TCRdb's table has in-frame clones only and misses some. This sample has 110,000 or so clones, with more than 75% found just once. Comment on this clone: What it binds is unknown.

This receptor was taken from a man aged 18 to 35 in good health and CMV-seronegative. The sample consisted of PBMCs.

CDR3 loop: CASSPQDTQYF. The CDR3 coding sequence is TGTGCCAGCAGCCCACAAGATACGCAGTATTTT. The genes are TRBV7-9 and TRBJ2-3; no reliable D call. CDR3 length equals 11 residues. Germline V lookup: CDR1 SEHNR, CDR2 FQNEAQ (reference sequence). The V and J ends lost 5 bases and 5 bases respectively, with 5 bases between them.